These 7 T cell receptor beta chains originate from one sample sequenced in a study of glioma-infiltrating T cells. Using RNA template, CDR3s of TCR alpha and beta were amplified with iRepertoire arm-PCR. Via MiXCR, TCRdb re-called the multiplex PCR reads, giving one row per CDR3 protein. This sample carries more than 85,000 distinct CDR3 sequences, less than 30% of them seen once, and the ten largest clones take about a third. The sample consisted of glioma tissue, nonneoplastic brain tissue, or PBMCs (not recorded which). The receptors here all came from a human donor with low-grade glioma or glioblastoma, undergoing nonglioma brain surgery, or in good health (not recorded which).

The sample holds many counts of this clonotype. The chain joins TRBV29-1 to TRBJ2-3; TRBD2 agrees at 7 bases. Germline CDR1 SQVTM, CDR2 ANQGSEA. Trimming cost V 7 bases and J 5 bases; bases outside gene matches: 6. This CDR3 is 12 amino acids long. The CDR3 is CSARRGRDTQYF. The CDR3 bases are TGCAGCGCTCGGCGGGGGAGAGATACGCAGTATTTT.

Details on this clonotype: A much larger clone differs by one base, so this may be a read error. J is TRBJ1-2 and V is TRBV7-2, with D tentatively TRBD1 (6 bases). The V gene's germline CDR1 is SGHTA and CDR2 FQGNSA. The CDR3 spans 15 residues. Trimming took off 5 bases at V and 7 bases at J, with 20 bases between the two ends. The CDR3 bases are TGTGCCAGCAGCCTAAACCAGGGGACCCGCTGTGGCTACACCTTC. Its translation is CASSLNQGTRCGYTF.

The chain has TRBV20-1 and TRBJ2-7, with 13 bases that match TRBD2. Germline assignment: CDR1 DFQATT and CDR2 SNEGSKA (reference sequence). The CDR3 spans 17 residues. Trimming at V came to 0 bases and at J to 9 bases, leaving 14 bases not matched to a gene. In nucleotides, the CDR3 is TGCAGTGCTAGAGATCGGACTAGCGGGAGACCTACCTATGGGCAGTACTTC. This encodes CSARDRTSGRPTYGQYF.

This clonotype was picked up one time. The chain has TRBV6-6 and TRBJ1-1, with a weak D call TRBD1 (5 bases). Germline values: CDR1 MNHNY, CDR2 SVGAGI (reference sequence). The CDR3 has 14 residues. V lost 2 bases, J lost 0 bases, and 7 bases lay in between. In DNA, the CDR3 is TGTGCCAGCAGTTACCAGGGAGTGAACACTGAAGCTTTCTTT. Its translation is CASSYQGVNTEAFF.

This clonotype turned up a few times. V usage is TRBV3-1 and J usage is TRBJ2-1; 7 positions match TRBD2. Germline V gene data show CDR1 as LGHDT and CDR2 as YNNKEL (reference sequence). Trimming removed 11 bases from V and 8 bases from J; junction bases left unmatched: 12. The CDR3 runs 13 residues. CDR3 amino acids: CASQTLASDEQFF. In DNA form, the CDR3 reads TGTGCCTCCCAGACACTAGCGAGCGATGAGCAGTTCTTC.

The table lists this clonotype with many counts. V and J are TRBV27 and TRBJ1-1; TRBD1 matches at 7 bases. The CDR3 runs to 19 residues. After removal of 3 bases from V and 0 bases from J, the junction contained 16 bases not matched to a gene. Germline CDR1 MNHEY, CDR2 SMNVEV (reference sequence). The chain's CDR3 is CASSFTFGGPGGVNTEAFF. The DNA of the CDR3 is TGTGCCAGCAGTTTTACATTTGGGGGTCCAGGGGGGGTGAACACTGAAGCTTTCTTT.

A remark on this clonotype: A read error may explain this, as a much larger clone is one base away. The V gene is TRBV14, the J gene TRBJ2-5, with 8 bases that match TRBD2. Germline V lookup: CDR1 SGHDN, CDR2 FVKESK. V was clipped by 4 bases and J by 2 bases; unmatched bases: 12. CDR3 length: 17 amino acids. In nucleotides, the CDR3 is TGTGCCAGCAGCCTACGCCGAGGGAGCGGGAGTCAAGAGACCCAGTACTTC. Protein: CASSLRRGSGSQETQYF.